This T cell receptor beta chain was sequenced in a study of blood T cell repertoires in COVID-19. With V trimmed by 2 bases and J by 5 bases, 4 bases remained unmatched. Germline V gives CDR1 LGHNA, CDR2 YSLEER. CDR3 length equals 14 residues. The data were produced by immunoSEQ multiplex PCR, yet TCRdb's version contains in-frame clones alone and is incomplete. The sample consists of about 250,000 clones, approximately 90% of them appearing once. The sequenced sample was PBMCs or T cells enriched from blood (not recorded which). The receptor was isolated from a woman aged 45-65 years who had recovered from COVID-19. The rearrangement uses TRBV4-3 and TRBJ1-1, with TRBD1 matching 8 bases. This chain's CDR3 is CASSQQTGVTEAFF. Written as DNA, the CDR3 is TGCGCCAGCAGCCAACAGACAGGGGTGACTGAAGCTTTCTTT.